This T cell receptor beta chain was sequenced for a study of T cells in Graves' hyperthyroidism and ophthalmopathy. Amplified TCR beta CDR3 regions derived from RNA transcripts. The HTBI primer set drove a first-round RT-PCR of the TCR CDR3. TCRdb processed the multiplex PCR reads anew with MiXCR; each CDR3 protein has one entry. The repertoire holds roughly 720,000 distinct CDR3 sequences, with roughly a sixth as singletons. Overall study results and limits: In the analysis, a 13 V-J model separated ophthalmopathy from stable hyperthyroidism.

Newly diagnosed hyperthyroidism patients aged 18 to 65 years had disease lasting under 2 months. Only a few counts were recorded for this clonotype. What it binds is not known. The sequence was obtained from a man aged 50 or older with Graves' hyperthyroidism. Source material: blood.

In DNA form, the CDR3 reads TGCAGTGCCCTCGGGACTAGCGTTCGGGAGCTGTTTTTT. It yields the protein CSALGTSVRELFF. This chain uses TRBV20-1 with TRBJ2-2; 10 bases agree with TRBD2. CDR1 and CDR2 (germline): DFQATT, SNEGSKA (reference sequence). The CDR3 is 13 residues long. The ends lost 6 bases at V and 9 bases at J; junction bases unmatched: 7.